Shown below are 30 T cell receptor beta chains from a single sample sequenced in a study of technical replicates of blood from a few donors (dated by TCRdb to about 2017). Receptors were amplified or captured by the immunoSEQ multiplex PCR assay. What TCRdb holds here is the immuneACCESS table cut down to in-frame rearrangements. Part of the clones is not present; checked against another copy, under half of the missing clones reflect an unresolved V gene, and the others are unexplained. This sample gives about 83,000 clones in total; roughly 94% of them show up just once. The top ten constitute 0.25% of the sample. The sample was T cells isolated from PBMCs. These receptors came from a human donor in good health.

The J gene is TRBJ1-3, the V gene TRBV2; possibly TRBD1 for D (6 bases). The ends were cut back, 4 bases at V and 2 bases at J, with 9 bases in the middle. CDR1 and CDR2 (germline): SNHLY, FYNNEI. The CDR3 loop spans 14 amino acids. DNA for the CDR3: TGTGCCAGCAGTGGGACAGCGCCTGGAAACACCATATATTTT. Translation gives CASSGTAPGNTIYF.

The CDR3, as DNA: TGTGCCAGTAGTATTGAGGGTCGGGAGACCCAGTACTTC. Protein product: CASSIEGRETQYF. The genes are TRBV19 and TRBJ2-5; possibly TRBD2 for D (5 bases). Between the trimmed V and J ends, which lost 3 bases and 5 bases, there was a span of 10 bases. This CDR3 comprises 13 residues. CDR1 and CDR2 from the germline V gene are LNHDA and SQIVND (reference sequence). Full variable domain (remainder filled in from reference TRBV19 and TRBJ2-5): DGGITQSPKYLFRKEGQNVTLSCEQNLNHDAMYWYRQDPGQGLRLIYYSQIVNDFQKGDIAEGYSVSREKKESFPLTVTSAQKNPTAFYLCASSIEGRETQYFGPGTRLLVL.

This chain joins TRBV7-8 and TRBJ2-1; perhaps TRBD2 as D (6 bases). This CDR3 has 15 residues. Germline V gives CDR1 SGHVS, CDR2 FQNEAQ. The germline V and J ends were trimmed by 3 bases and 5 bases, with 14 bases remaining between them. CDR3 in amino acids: CASSFDLGTHNEQFF. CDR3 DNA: TGTGCCAGCAGCTTCGACCTGGGGACTCACAATGAGCAGTTCTTC. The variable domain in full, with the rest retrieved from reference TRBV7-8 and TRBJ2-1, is GAGVSQSPRYKVAKRGQDVALRCDPISGHVSLFWYQQALGQGPEFLTYFQNEAQLDKSGLPSDRFFAERPEGSVSTLKIQRTQQEDSAVYLCASSFDLGTHNEQFFGPGTRLTVL.

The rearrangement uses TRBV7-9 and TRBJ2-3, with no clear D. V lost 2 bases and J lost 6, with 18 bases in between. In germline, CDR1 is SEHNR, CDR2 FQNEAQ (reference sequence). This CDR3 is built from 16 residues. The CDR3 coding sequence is TGTGCCAGCAGCTTAAGTGTGGCGGAAGGAATGGATACGCAGTATTTT. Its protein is CASSLSVAEGMDTQYF.

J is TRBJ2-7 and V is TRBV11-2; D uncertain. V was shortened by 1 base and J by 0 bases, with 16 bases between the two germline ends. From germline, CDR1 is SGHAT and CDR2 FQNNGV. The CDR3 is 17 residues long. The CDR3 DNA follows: TGTGCCAGCAGCTTAGCTTTTCCTGGGCTTCGCTCCTACGAGCAGTACTTC. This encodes CASSLAFPGLRSYEQYF.

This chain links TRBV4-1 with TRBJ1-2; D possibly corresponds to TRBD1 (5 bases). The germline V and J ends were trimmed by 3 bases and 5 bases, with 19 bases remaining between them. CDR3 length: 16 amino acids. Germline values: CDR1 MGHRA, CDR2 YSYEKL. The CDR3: CASSHVRFGGGYGYTF. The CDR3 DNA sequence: TGCGCCAGCAGCCACGTAAGATTTGGGGGAGGATATGGCTACACCTTC.

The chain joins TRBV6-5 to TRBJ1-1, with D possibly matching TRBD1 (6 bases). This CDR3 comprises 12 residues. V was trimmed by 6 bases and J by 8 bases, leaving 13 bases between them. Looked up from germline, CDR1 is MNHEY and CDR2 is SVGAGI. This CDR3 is CASRAGQWEAFF. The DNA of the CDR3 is TGTGCCAGCAGAGCCGGACAGTGGGAAGCTTTCTTT.

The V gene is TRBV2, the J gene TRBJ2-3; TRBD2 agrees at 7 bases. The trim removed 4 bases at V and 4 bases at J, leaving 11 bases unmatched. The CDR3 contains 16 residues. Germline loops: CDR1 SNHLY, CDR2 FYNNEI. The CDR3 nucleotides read TGTGCCAGCAGTGGGGGGGTCGGGAGGCTCGCAGATACGCAGTATTTT. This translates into CASSGGVGRLADTQYF.

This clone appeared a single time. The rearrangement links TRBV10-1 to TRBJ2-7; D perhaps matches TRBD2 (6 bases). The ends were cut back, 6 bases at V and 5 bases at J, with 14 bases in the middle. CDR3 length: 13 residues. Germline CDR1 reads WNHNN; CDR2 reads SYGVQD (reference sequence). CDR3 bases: TGCGCCAGCAGGGCGGGGCCTCAGGACGAGCAGTACTTC. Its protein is CASRAGPQDEQYF.

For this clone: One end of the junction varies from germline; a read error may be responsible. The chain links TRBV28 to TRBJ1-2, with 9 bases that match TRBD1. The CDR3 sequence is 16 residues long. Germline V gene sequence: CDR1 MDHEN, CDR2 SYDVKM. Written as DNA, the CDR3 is TGTGCCAGCACTTTATCCTGGGACAGGGAAAGAGCAGGCTACACCTTC. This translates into CASTLSWDRERAGYTF.

In nucleotides, the CDR3 is TGTGCCAGCAGCCCGGGGGGGAGCTCCTACGAGCAGTACTTC. Translation: CASSPGGSSYEQYF. The rearrangement links TRBV7-9 to TRBJ2-7; 8 bases agree with TRBD2. The CDR3 runs 14 residues. Germline values: CDR1 SEHNR, CDR2 FQNEAQ (reference sequence). Trimming took 5 bases from V and 0 from J; bases not matched to a gene: 3.

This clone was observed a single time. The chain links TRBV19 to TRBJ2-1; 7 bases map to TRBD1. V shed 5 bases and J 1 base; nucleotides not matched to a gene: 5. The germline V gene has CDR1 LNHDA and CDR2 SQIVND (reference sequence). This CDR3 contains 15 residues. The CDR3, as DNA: TGTGCCAGTAGTGACAGGGATAGGTCCTACAATGAGCAGTTCTTC. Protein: CASSDRDRSYNEQFF.

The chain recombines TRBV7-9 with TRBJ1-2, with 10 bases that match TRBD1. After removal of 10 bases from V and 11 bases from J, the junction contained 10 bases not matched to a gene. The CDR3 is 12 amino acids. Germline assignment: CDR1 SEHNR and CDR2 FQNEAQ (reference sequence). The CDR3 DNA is TGTGCCATTACCCGGGACAGGGGCTTTTACACCTTC. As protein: CAITRDRGFYTF.

The CDR3 nucleotides read TGTGCCAGCAGTCCGGGGTCCGGGGAGCTGTTTTTT. Translated, it gives CASSPGSGELFF. V is TRBV28 and J is TRBJ2-2, with a tentative D call TRBD2 (5 bases). Trimming shortened V by 5 bases and J by 6 bases, and 7 bases separated the two germline ends. CDR1 MDHEN and CDR2 SYDVKM come from the germline V gene. The CDR3 is 12 amino acids.

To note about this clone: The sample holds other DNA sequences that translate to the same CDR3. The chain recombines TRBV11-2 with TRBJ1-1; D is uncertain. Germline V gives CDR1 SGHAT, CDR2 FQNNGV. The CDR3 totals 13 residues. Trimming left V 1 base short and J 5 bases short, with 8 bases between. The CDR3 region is CASSLVGGTEAFF. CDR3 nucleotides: TGTGCCAGCAGCTTAGTAGGAGGGACTGAAGCTTTCTTT.

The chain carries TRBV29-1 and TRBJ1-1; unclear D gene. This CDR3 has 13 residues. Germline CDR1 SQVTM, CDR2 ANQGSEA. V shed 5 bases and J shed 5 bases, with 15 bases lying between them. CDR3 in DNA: TGCAGCGTTTGGGAGGGAGTTGGGACTGAAGCTTTCTTT. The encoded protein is CSVWEGVGTEAFF.

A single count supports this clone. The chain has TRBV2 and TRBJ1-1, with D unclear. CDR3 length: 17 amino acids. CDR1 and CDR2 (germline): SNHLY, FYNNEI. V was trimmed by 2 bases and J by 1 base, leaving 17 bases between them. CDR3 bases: TGTGCCAGCAGTGAAACTTCGGGCCTAGCGTCGAACACTGAAGCTTTCTTT. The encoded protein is CASSETSGLASNTEAFF.

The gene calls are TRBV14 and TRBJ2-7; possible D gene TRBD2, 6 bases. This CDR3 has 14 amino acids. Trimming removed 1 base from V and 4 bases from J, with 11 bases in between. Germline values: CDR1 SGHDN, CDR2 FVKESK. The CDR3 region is CASSQVGGRYEQYF. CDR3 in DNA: TGTGCCAGCAGCCAAGTCGGGGGACGATACGAGCAGTACTTC. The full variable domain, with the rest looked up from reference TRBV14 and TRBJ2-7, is EAGVTQFPSHSVIEKGQTVTLRCDPISGHDNLYWYRRVMGKEIKFLLHFVKESKQDESGMPNNRFLAERTGGTYSTLKVQPAELEDSGVYFCASSQVGGRYEQYFGPGTRLTVT.

In DNA form, the CDR3 reads TGTGCCAGCAGAATTGCTACGGCGGGCGCGCTCGTGGACTCGAACACCGGGGAGCTGTTTTTT. Encoded protein: CASRIATAGALVDSNTGELFF. The chain carries TRBV28 and TRBJ2-2, with D maybe TRBD2 (5 bases). V was shortened by 6 bases and J by 0 bases, with 29 bases between the two germline ends. CDR1 is MDHEN and CDR2 is SYDVKM in the germline V gene. The CDR3 consists of 21 residues.

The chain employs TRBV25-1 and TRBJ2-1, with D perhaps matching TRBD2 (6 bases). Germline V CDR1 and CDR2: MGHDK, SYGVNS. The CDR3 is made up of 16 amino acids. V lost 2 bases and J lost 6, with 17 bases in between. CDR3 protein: CASSERTGRRGNEQFF. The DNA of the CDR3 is TGTGCCAGCAGTGAAAGAACCGGGAGAAGGGGCAATGAGCAGTTCTTC.

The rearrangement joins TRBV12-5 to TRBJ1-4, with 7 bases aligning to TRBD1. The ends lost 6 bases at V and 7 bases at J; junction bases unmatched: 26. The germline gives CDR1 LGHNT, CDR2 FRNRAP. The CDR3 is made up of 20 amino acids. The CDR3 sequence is CASGPKQTGATMGLGEKLFF. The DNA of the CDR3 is TGTGCTAGTGGCCCCAAGCAAACAGGGGCGACGATGGGGTTGGGTGAAAAACTGTTTTTT.

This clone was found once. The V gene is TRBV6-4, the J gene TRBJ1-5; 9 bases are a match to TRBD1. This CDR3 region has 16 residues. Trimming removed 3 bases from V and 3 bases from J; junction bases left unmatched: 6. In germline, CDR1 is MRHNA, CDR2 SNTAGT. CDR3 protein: CASSEDRGFFNQPQHF. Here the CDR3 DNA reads TGTGCCAGCAGTGAGGACAGGGGATTTTTCAATCAGCCCCAGCATTTT.

CDR3 protein: CASSYLIAGDEQYF. The CDR3 region has the DNA TGTGCCAGCAGTTATCTAATAGCGGGCGACGAGCAGTACTTC. The chain combines TRBV6-6 with TRBJ2-7; 7 positions agree with TRBD2. V shed 3 bases and J 5 bases; nucleotides not matched to a gene: 7. Germline values: CDR1 MNHNY, CDR2 SVGAGI (reference sequence). The CDR3 is 14 amino acids.

The DNA of the CDR3 is TGCGCCAGCAGTGAGGGGCGGGCCACAGATACGCAGTATTTT. Its protein product is CASSEGRATDTQYF. The chain links TRBV10-2 to TRBJ2-3; TRBD2 might be the D (5 bases). CDR1 and CDR2 (germline): WSHSY, SAAADI. The V and J ends lost 2 bases and 2 bases respectively, with 8 bases between them. This CDR3 region has 14 residues.

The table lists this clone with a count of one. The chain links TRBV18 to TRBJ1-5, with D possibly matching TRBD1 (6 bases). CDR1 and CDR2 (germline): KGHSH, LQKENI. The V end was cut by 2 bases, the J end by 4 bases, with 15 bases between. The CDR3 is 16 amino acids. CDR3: CASSPSGQIENQPQHF. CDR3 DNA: TGTGCCAGCTCACCATCCGGACAGATTGAAAATCAGCCCCAGCATTTT. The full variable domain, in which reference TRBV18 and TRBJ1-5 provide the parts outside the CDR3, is NAGVMQNPRHLVRRRGQEARLRCSPMKGHSHVYWYRQLPEEGLKFMVYLQKENIIDESGMPKERFSAEFPKEGPSILRIQQVVRGDSAAYFCASSPSGQIENQPQHFGDGTRLSIL.

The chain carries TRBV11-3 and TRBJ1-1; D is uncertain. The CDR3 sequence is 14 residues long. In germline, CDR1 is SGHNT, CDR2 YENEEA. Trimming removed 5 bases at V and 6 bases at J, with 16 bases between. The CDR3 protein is CASSDYGVGSEAFF. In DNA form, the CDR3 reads TGTGCCAGCAGCGACTATGGGGTCGGCTCTGAAGCTTTCTTT.

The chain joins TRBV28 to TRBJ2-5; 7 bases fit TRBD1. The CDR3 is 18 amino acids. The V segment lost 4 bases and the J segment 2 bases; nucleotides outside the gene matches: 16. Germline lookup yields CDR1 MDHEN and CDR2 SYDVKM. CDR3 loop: CASSSPYLTGESQETQYF. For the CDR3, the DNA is TGTGCCAGCAGTTCCCCTTACCTTACAGGGGAATCACAAGAGACCCAGTACTTC.

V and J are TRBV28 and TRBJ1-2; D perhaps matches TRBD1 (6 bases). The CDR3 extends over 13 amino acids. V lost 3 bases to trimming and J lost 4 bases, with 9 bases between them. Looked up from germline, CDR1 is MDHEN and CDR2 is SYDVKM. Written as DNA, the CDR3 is TGTGCCAGCAGTTTTCCAGGGGTCTATGGCTACACCTTC. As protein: CASSFPGVYGYTF.

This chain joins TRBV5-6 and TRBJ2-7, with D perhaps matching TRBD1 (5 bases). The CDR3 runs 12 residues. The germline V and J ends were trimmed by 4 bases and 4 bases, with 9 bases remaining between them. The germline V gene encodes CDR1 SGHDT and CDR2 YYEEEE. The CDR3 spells CASSQGTYEQYF. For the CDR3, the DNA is TGTGCCAGCAGCCAGGGTACTTACGAGCAGTACTTC.

CDR3 sequence: CASSLDRPNTEAFF. CDR3 DNA sequence: TGCGCCAGCAGCTTGGACAGGCCGAACACTGAAGCTTTCTTT. The V and J genes are TRBV5-1 and TRBJ1-1, with a possible D match to TRBD1 (5 bases). The V end was cut by 0 bases, the J end by 1 base, with 7 bases between. This CDR3 spans 14 amino acids. In germline, CDR1 is SGHRS, CDR2 YFSETQ.